This T cell receptor (beta chain) was recovered during a study of cytomegalovirus exposure and HLA in healthy donors. Study-wide background: When fewer than 500 donors were genotyped, about 80% of them were found to fall in the Caucasian-associated ancestry cluster. Study observations and caveats: Association with HLA alleles at 0.05 false discovery rate was found for about 17,000 TCR beta sequences in a later analysis.

This CDR3 contains 13 residues. Germline loops: CDR1 MNHEY, CDR2 SMNVEV (reference sequence). A note on this clone: As yet, its antigen is unknown.

The PCR used 60 Vbeta and 13 Jbeta primers. Sequenced by immunoSEQ multiplex PCR; TCRdb stores in-frame clones only, minus some. The data contain about 120,000 clones, about 75% of them singletons. V is TRBV27 and J is TRBJ2-5; D unclear. The J call is in doubt because the DNA end fits TRBJ2-7 better. Sequencing was done on a sample of PBMCs. The receptor was derived from a middle-aged woman in good health and CMV-seropositive. CDR3 nucleotide sequence: TGTGCCAGCAGTTTTGGCAGGTTCTACGAGCAGTACTTC. Translated: CASSFGRFYEQYF.